This T cell receptor (beta chain) comes out of a study of blood T cells in healthy people across ages. Study observations and caveats: With donor CMV status unknown, expanded clonotype changes were possibly confounded. Roughly linear age-related decline in beta diversity appeared, significant by age around 42. Naive CD4+ cells and diversity were both higher in long-lived donors than in aged donors.

Then a second PCR, running about 6 to 11 cycles, was carried out with a sample-barcoded 5' primer and a J-beta primer mix. TCRdb recomputed calls from the 5' RACE reads with MiXCR, one row per CDR3 protein. Among around 1,500,000 distinct CDR3 sequences listed, approximately 42% were seen once. CDR1 and CDR2 from the germline V gene are MNHEY and SVGAGI. The CDR3 is 12 amino acids. With regard to this clonotype: Its antigen is not known. At one boundary the junction diverges from the germline segment, which might be a read error.

This chain links TRBV6-5 with TRBJ2-3, with D perhaps matching TRBD1 (6 bases). The sample taken for sequencing was blood. This sequence originates from a woman aged 18-29 years in good health. CDR3 sequence reads: CASSSQGYTLYF. The CDR3 DNA follows: TGTGCCAGCAGTTCCCAGGGGTATACGCTGTATTTT.